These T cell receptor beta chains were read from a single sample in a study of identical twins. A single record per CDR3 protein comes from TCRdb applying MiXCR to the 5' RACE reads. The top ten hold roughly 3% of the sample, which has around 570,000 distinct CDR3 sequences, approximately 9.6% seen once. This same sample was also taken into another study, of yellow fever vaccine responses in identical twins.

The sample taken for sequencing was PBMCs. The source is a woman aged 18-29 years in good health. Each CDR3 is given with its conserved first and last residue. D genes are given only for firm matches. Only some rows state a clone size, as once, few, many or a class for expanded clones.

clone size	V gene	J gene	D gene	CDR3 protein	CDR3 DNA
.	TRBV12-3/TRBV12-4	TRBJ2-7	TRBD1	CASSRQQGTGSYEQYF	TGTGCCAGCAGCCGACAGCAGGGGACAGGTTCCTACGAGCAGTACTTC
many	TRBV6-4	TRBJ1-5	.	CASSDNSNQPQHF	TGTGCCAGCAGTGACAATAGCAATCAGCCCCAGCATTTT
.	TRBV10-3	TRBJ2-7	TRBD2	CAISAAGGTSDEQYF	TGTGCCATCAGTGCTGCGGGAGGGACCTCGGACGAGCAGTACTTC
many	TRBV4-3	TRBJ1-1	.	CASSQNTVGTEAFF	TGCGCCAGCAGCCAAAACACGGTCGGCACTGAAGCTTTCTTT
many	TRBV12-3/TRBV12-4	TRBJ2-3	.	CASSFSTDTQYF	TGTGCCAGCAGTTTCAGCACAGATACGCAGTATTTT
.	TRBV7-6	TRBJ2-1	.	CASSPGGLSRVGEQFF	TGTGCCAGCAGCCCAGGCGGACTATCCCGGGTGGGTGAGCAGTTCTTC
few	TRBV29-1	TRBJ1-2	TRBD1	CSTGQGGDGYTF	TGCAGCACTGGACAGGGTGGGGATGGCTACACCTTC
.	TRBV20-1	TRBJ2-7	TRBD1	CSATRTGTYEQYF	TGCAGTGCAACTAGGACAGGCACCTACGAGCAGTACTTC
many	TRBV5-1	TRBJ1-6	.	CASSGSSYNSPLHF	TGCGCCAGCAGTGGGAGCTCCTATAATTCACCCCTCCACTTT
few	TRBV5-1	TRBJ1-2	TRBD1	CASSSDRGNGYTF	TGCGCCAGCAGCTCCGACAGGGGTAATGGCTACACCTTC
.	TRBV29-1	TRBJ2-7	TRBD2	CSVVGLAGGIYEQYF	TGCAGCGTTGTGGGCCTAGCGGGAGGGATCTACGAGCAGTACTTC
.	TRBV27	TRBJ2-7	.	CASKDGGISYEQYF	TGTGCCAGCAAAGACGGAGGCATCTCCTACGAGCAGTACTTC
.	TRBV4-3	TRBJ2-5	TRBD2	CASSQDRGGGETQYF	TGCGCCAGCAGCCAAGACCGCGGCGGGGGGGAGACCCAGTACTTC
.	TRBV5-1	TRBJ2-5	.	CASSLAPTMLTAQYF	TGCGCCAGCAGCTTGGCCCCTACAATGCTTACGGCCCAGTACTTC
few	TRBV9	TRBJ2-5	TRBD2	CASSSEGLAGETQYF	TGTGCCAGCAGCTCAGAGGGACTAGCGGGAGAGACCCAGTACTTC
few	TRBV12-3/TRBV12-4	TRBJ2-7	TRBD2	CASSGGGGLSSYEQYF	TGTGCCAGCAGTGGCGGGGGGGGACTGAGCTCCTACGAGCAGTACTTC
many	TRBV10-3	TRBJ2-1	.	CAISETNYEQFF	TGTGCCATCAGTGAGACAAATTACGAGCAGTTCTTC
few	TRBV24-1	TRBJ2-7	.	CATSAHSEQYF	TGTGCCACCAGTGCCCATAGCGAGCAGTACTTC
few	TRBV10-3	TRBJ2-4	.	CATNRDGKNIQYF	TGTGCCACCAACCGGGACGGCAAAAACATTCAGTACTTC
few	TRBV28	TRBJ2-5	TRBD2	CASSLKRGRGQETQYF	TGTGCCAGCAGTTTAAAGCGCGGGAGGGGACAAGAGACCCAGTACTTC
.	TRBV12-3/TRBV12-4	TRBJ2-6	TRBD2	CASIPGGGAVGANVLTF	TGTGCCAGCATCCCCGGCGGGGGGGCCGTTGGGGCCAACGTCCTGACTTTC
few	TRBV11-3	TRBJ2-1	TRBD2	CASSLTSGGSEEQFF	TGTGCCAGCAGCTTAACTAGCGGGGGCAGTGAGGAGCAGTTCTTC
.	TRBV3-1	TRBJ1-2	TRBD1	CASSQARTGTDTYGYTF	TGTGCCAGCAGCCAAGCGCGGACCGGGACAGACACTTATGGCTACACCTTC
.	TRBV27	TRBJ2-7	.	CASSLADSTYEQYF	TGTGCCAGCAGTTTGGCGGATTCTACCTACGAGCAGTACTTC
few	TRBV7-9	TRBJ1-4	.	CASSLVPGTNEKLFF	TGTGCCAGCAGCTTAGTGCCGGGCACTAATGAAAAACTGTTTTTT
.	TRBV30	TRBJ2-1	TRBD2	CARGTSGSNEQFF	TGTGCCCGAGGGACTAGCGGGAGTAATGAGCAGTTCTTC
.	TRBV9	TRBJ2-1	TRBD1	CASSERTGSHEQFF	TGTGCCAGCAGCGAGCGGACAGGTTCCCATGAGCAGTTCTTC
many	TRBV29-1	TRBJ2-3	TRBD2	CSVKLAGHNTDTQYF	TGCAGCGTAAAACTAGCGGGACATAACACAGATACGCAGTATTTT
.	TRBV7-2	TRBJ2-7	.	CASRQAGTLSYEQYF	TGTGCCAGCAGACAGGCAGGGACGCTCTCCTACGAGCAGTACTTC
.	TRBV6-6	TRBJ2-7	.	CASSYGDWGEQYF	TGTGCCAGCAGTTACGGGGACTGGGGGGAGCAGTACTTC
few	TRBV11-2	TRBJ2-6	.	CASSLVGRISGANVLTF	TGTGCCAGCAGCTTAGTGGGACGGATCTCTGGGGCCAACGTCCTGACTTTC
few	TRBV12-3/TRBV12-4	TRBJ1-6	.	CASSLQLNSPLHF	TGTGCCAGCAGTTTACAGCTTAATTCACCCCTCCACTTT
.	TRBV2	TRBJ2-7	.	CASSQGRGVSYEQYF	TGTGCCAGCAGCCAGGGCCGGGGAGTCAGCTACGAGCAGTACTTC
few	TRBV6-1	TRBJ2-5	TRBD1	CATKGTGGQATQYF	TGTGCCACAAAAGGGACAGGGGGACAGGCGACCCAGTACTTC
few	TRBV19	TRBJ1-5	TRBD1	CASSLNPDREQPQHF	TGTGCCAGTAGTCTCAACCCGGACAGGGAACAGCCCCAGCATTTT
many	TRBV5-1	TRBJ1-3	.	CASSRAQARRNTIYF	TGCGCCAGCAGCCGCGCTCAGGCACGACGAAACACCATATATTTT
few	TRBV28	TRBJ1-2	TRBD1	CASSFIGQGKNGYTF	TGTGCCAGCAGCTTTATTGGACAGGGGAAGAATGGCTACACCTTC